This T cell receptor (beta chain) was profiled in a study of human T cells and chemical hapten exposure. Across the study: TCR yields per sample varied mostly from small pooled library volume differences.

Notes on the study in general: With regard to DPC sensitization, TCRs above 1 in 1000 frequency did not change.

The V end was cut by 7 bases, the J end by 1 base, with 13 bases between. The CDR3 loop spans 15 amino acids. CDR1 is SNHLY, CDR2 FYNNEI, per germline. Noted time point: patch test 3, about 24 weeks after DPC sensitization. Treatment in this sample: therapeutic diphenylcyclopropenone sensitization with weekly scalp DPC. This clonotype has more than one count but fewer than ten. Its antigen is currently unknown. TCRdb itself ran the RACE reads through MiXCR, one entry per CDR3 protein. Of 55,000 to 75,000 distinct CDR3 sequences listed, approximately 13% were seen once; the top ten hold 2.4%. This clonotype was sampled from a man in his thirties or forties with alopecia areata. Some clones in this sample may be carry-over from other donors' samples. The sequences come from whole blood, collected in connection with sensitization to the hapten diphenylcyclopropenone (DPC). V and J are TRBV2 and TRBJ2-2; D is possibly TRBD2 (5 bases). The CDR3 DNA follows: TGTGCCAGCACCGGACTCCGGGGGAACACCGGGGAGCTGTTTTTT. Translated: CASTGLRGNTGELFF.